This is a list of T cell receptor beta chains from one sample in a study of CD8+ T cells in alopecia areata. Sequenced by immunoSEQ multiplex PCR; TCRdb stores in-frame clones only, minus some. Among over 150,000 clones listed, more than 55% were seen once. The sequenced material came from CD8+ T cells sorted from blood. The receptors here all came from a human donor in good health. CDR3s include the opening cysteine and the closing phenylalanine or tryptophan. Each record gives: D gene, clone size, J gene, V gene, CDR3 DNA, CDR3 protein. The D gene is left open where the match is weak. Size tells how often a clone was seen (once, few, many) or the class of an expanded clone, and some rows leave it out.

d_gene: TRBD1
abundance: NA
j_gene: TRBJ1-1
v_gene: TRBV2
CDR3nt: TGTGCCAGCAGTCCTCAACAGGGGGCGCGGAACACTGAAGCTTTCTTT
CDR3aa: CASSPQQGARNTEAFF

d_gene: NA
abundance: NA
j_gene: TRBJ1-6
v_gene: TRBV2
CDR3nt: TGTGCCAGCAGTGAAGGGGACATGGATTCACCCCTCCACTTT
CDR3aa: CASSEGDMDSPLHF

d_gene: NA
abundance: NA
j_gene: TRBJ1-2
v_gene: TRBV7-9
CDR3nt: TGTGCCAGCAGCTTGGGCATAGACCTCTATGGCTACACCTTC
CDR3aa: CASSLGIDLYGYTF

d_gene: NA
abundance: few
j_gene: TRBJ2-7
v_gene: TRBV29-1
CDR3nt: TGCAGCGTTGACGACAGCTCCTACGAGCAGTACTTC
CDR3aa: CSVDDSSYEQYF

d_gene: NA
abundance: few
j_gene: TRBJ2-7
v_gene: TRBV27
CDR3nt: TGTGCCAGCAGTGCTAGGTTGAGCTACGAGCAGTACTTC
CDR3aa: CASSARLSYEQYF

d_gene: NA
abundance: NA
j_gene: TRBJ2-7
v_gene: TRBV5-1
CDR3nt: TGCGCCAGCAGCCCCGAGGGGGGTCGGTTCTACGAGCAGTACTTC
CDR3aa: CASSPEGGRFYEQYF

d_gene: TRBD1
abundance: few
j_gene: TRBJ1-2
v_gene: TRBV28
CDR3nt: TGTGCCAGCAGTTTGGGACAGGGGGGATTGAACTATGGCTACACCTTC
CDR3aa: CASSLGQGGLNYGYTF

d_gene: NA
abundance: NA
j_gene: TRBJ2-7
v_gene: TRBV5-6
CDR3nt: TGTGCCAGCAGCCTAATCGACAGGCCCTACGAGCAGTACTTC
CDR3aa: CASSLIDRPYEQYF

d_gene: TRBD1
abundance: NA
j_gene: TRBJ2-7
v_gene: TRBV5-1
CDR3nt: TGCGCCAGCAGCTTGACAGGGGCCTACGAGCAGTACTTC
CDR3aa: CASSLTGAYEQYF

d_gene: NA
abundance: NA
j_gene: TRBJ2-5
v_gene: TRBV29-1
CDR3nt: TGCAGCGTTGAAGATTCGCGGGACAGACAAGAGACCCAGTACTTC
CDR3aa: CSVEDSRDRQETQYF

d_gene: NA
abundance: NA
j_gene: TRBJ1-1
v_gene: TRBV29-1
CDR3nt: TGCAGCGTTGACTCGGGGGCTATGAACACTGAAGCTTTCTTT
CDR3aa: CSVDSGAMNTEAFF

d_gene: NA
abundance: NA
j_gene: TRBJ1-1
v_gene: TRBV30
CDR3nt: TGTGCCTGGAGTGGGGGAAAGGGAGCTTTCTTT
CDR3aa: CAWSGGKGAFF

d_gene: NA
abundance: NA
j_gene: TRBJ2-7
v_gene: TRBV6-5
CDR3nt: TGTGCCGCAGGTCCCCGCTCCTACGAGCAGTACTTC
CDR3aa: CAAGPRSYEQYF

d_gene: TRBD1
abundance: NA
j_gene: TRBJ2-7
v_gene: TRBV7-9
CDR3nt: TGTGCCAGCAGGGCAACCGGGACAGGGTACGACGAGCAGTACTTC
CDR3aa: CASRATGTGYDEQYF

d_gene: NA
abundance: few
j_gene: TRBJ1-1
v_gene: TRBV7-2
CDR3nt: TGTGCCAGCAGCCAGTCCAGCCCCCCGGGGGCTTTCTTT
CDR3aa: CASSQSSPPGAFF

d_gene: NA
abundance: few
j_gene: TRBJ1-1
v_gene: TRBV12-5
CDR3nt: TGTGCTAGTGCCTCAACATCTATTGGGTTCTTT
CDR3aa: CASASTSIGFF

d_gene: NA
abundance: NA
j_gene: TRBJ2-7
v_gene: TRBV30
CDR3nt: TGTGCCTGGAGTGGGGGAGGCGAGCAGTACTTC
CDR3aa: CAWSGGGEQYF

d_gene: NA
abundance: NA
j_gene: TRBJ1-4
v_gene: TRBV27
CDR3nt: TGTGCCAGCAGTTTTGCGCGGGGAGGTGAAAAACTGTTTTTT
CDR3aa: CASSFARGGEKLFF

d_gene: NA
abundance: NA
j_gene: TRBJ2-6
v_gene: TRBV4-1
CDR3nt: TGCGCCAGCAGCCCCCGGGACACATCCTCTGGGGCCAACGTCCTGACTTTC
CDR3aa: CASSPRDTSSGANVLTF

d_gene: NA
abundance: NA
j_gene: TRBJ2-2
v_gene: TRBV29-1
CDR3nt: TGCAGCGTTCTTGCTATAAGACCCGGGGAGCTGTTTTTT
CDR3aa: CSVLAIRPGELFF

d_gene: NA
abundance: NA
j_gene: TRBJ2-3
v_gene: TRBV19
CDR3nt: TGTGCCAGTACAATACTTGGGACAGATACGCAGTATTTT
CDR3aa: CASTILGTDTQYF

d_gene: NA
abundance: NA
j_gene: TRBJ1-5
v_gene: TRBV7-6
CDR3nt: TGTGCCAGCAGCTTAGAAGCGGGGGGCAATCAGCCCCAGCATTTT
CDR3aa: CASSLEAGGNQPQHF

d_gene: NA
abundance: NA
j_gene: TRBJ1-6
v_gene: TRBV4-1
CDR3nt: TGCGCCAGCAGACAAGAGGGGGGATCACCCCTCCACTTT
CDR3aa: CASRQEGGSPLHF

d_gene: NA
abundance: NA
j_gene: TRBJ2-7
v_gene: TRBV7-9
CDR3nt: TGTGCCAGCAGCATCGATCTGTACGAGCAGTACTTC
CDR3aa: CASSIDLYEQYF

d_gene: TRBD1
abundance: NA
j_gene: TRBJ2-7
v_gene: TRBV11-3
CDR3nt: TGTGCCAGCAGCTCCAGGGACAGGGACCACGAGCAGTACTTC
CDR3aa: CASSSRDRDHEQYF

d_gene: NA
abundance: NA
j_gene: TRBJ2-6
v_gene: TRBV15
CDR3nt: TGTGCCACCAGCAGAGACCGTCCGGGGGCTGGGGCCAACGTCCTGACTTTC
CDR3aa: CATSRDRPGAGANVLTF

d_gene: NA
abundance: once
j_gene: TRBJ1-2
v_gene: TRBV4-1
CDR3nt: TGCGCCAGCAGCCAAGCAGCCAATGGTAACCAGGACACCTTC
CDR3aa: CASSQAANGNQDTF

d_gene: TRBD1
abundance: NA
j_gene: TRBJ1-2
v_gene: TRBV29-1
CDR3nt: TGCAGCGTTCCGCAGACAGGGGTGAATACCTTC
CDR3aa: CSVPQTGVNTF

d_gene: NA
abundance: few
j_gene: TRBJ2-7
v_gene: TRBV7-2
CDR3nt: TGTGCCAGCAGCTTAGCCTCGCCGACCGAGCAGTACTTC
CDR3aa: CASSLASPTEQYF

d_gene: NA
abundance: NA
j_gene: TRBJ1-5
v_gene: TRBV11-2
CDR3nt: TGTGCCAGCAGCCATATCGAGGGGGGCCTGCATTTT
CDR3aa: CASSHIEGGLHF

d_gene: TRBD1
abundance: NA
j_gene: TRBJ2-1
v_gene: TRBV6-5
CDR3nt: TGTGCCAGCAGTTACTACAGGGGCAATGAGCAGTTCTTC
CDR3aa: CASSYYRGNEQFF

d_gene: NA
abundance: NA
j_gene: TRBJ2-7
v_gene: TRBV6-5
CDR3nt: TGTGCCAGCACGCCACTCATGGGACGGTCTTACGAGCAGTACTTC
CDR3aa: CASTPLMGRSYEQYF

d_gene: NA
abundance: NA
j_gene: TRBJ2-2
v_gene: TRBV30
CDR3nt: TGTGCCTGGAGTGTACGGGAAACCGGGGAGCTGTTTTTT
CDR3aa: CAWSVRETGELFF

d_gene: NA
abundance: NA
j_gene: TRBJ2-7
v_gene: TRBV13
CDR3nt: TGTGCCAGCAGCCTCTCTCACCGGCACGAGCAGTACTTC
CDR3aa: CASSLSHRHEQYF

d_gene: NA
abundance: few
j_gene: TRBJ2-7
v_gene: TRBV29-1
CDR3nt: TGCAGCGTTGAAGATCATCGGGGCGGAGACTACGAGCAGTACTTC
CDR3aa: CSVEDHRGGDYEQYF

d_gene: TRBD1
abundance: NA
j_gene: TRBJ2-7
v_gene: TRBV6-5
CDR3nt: TGTGCCAGCAGTTTCCGGGACAGAACCTACGAGCAGTACTTC
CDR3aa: CASSFRDRTYEQYF

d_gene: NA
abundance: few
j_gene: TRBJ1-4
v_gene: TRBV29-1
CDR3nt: TGCAGCGTGCAGACAGGCCAGGCAGGTGAAAAACTGTTTTTT
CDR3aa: CSVQTGQAGEKLFF

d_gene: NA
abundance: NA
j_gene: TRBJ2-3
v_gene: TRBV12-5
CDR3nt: TGTGCTAGTGGTCCTGCCGGGGGCCATTCGAGCACAGATACGCAGTATTTT
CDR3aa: CASGPAGGHSSTDTQYF

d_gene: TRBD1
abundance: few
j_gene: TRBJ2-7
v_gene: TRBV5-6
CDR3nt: TGTGCCAGCAGCTTGGAGGACAGGGGAGAGCAGTACTTC
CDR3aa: CASSLEDRGEQYF

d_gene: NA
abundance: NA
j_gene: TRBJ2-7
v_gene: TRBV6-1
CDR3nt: TGTGCCAGCAGTGAGGCAGGTGACTACGAGCAGTACTTC
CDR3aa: CASSEAGDYEQYF

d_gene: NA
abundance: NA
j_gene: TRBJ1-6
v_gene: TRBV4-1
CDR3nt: TGCGCCAGCAGCCAAGATTCGTTAAGGGAGGAGGATTCACCCCTCCACTTT
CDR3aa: CASSQDSLREEDSPLHF

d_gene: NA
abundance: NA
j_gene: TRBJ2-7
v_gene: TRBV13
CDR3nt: TGTGCCAGCAGCGTGGGTCTTCCTGGCTCCTACGAGCAGTACTTC
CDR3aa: CASSVGLPGSYEQYF

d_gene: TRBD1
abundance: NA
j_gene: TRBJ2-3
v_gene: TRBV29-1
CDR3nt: TGCAGCGTTGCGGGACAGGGGGTGAATACGCAGTATTTT
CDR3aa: CSVAGQGVNTQYF